The 17 T cell receptor beta chains below all came from one sample that was sequenced in a study of T cell changes during pregnancy in multiple sclerosis. Profiled with immunoSEQ multiplex PCR; TCRdb holds only in-frame clones, not every one. Among 40,000 to 60,000 clones listed, 94% were seen once. Sequencing used CD8+ T cells from peripheral blood mononuclear cells, obtained before pregnancy. These receptors were obtained from a female donor with multiple sclerosis, enrolled in a pregnancy study.

The chain has TRBV19 and TRBJ1-1; no clear D. The germline V gene has CDR1 LNHDA and CDR2 SQIVND (reference sequence). The V gene lost 7 bases and the J gene lost 2 bases, with 11 bases spanning the gap. This CDR3 has 13 residues. The CDR3: CASNLGANTEAFF. CDR3 coding DNA: TGTGCCAGTAACCTAGGAGCTAACACTGAAGCTTTCTTT.

V is TRBV7-8 and J is TRBJ1-3; D remains unclear. The CDR3 length is 17 residues. V gave up 1 base and J gave up 2 bases, with 15 bases separating them. CDR1 is SGHVS and CDR2 is FQNEAQ in the germline V gene. CDR3 nucleotide sequence: TGTGCCAGCAGCTTAGGAGGCTTAGCGGCCCCTGGAAACACCATATATTTT. It specifies CASSLGGLAAPGNTIYF.

The V and J genes are TRBV13 and TRBJ2-7; perhaps TRBD1 as D (6 bases). The V end lost 5 bases, the J end lost 2 bases, and 10 bases lay between the germline ends. Germline CDR1 PRHDT, CDR2 FYEKMQ (reference sequence). The CDR3 has 13 amino acids. CDR3 in DNA: TGTGCCAGCAGCCAGGGGATTACCTACGAGCAGTACTTC. It translates to CASSQGITYEQYF.

The chain employs TRBV14 and TRBJ2-1, with D perhaps TRBD1 (5 bases). Per germline, CDR1 SGHDN and CDR2 FVKESK. CDR3 length: 15 amino acids. V was clipped by 4 bases and J by 1 base, with 11 bases between them. CDR3 residues: CASSPYKGSYNEQFF. The CDR3 nucleotides are TGTGCCAGCAGCCCCTACAAGGGGTCCTACAATGAGCAGTTCTTC.

J is TRBJ2-7 and V is TRBV27; D might be TRBD2 (5 bases). V was cut by 3 bases and J by 0 bases, with 9 bases left in between. This CDR3 region has 14 residues. Germline values: CDR1 MNHEY, CDR2 SMNVEV (reference sequence). CDR3 region: CASSFRGSSYEQYF. As DNA, the CDR3 is TGTGCCAGCAGTTTCCGGGGTAGCTCCTACGAGCAGTACTTC.

This chain joins TRBV11-2 and TRBJ1-2; 7 bases fit TRBD1. The V gene's germline CDR1 is SGHAT and CDR2 FQNNGV. Trimming at V came to 1 base and at J to 5 bases, leaving 7 bases not matched to a gene. The CDR3 is made up of 15 amino acids. As DNA, the CDR3 is TGTGCCAGCAGCTTAGCTCCCGGGACAGCATATGGCTACACCTTC. Protein: CASSLAPGTAYGYTF.

The genes are TRBV27 and TRBJ2-1, with 7 bases aligning to TRBD1. From germline, CDR1 is MNHEY and CDR2 SMNVEV (reference sequence). The CDR3 consists of 15 residues. V was clipped by 6 bases and J by 3 bases; unmatched bases: 8. CDR3 DNA: TGTGCCAGCAGCCCGACGACAGGGCACTACAATGAGCAGTTCTTC. It translates to CASSPTTGHYNEQFF.

The rearrangement uses TRBV6-5 and TRBJ1-5; a weak D match, TRBD1 (6 bases). The CDR3 extends over 13 amino acids. Per the germline V gene, CDR1 is MNHEY and CDR2 is SVGAGI. The V and J ends lost 4 bases and 3 bases respectively, with 7 bases between them. CDR3 sequence reads: CASSWTANQPQHF. Here the CDR3 DNA reads TGTGCCAGCAGTTGGACAGCCAATCAGCCCCAGCATTTT.

The CDR3 nucleotides are TGTGCCACCGCCCAGGGGATGAACTATGGCTACACCTTC. Its translation: CATAQGMNYGYTF. The genes are TRBV15 and TRBJ1-2; D is perhaps TRBD1 (6 bases). V lost 8 bases to trimming and J lost 2 bases, with 12 bases between them. This CDR3 has 13 residues. Germline CDR1 reads LNHNV; CDR2 reads YYDKDF (reference sequence).

CDR3 coding DNA: TGTGCCAGTAGCATCGACAGGTTCACTGAAGCTTTCTTT. Translating gives CASSIDRFTEAFF. The chain combines TRBV19 with TRBJ1-1; tentatively, D is TRBD1 (6 bases). CDR3 size: 13 residues. The germline V and J ends were trimmed by 6 bases and 4 bases, with 12 bases remaining between them. Per germline, CDR1 LNHDA and CDR2 SQIVND (reference sequence).

This clone was detected once. V usage is TRBV7-8 and J usage is TRBJ2-7, with TRBD2 matching over 11 bases. Germline CDR1 and CDR2: SGHVS and FQNEAQ. Germline trimming cut 4 bases from V and 1 base from J; bases unmatched to any gene: 6. CDR3 length: 16 amino acids. The CDR3 reads CASSSLAGAMSYEQYF. The DNA of the CDR3 is TGTGCCAGCAGCTCACTAGCGGGAGCTATGTCCTACGAGCAGTACTTC.

The V call is TRBV6-1, the J call TRBJ2-2; D remains unclear. The germline V gene encodes CDR1 MNHNS and CDR2 SASEGT. The CDR3 covers 12 residues. Trimming cost V 2 bases and J 7 bases, with 5 bases left between them. CDR3 nucleotides: TGTGCCAGCAGTGAAAACGGCGGGGAGCTGTTTTTT. Its translation: CASSENGGELFF.

This clone ranks as medium-sized. This chain joins TRBV27 and TRBJ2-7; 11 bases are shared with TRBD2. The J segment lost 3 bases and the V segment lost 6 bases, leaving 7 bases of the junction unmatched. The CDR3 sequence is 15 residues long. Germline V gene sequence: CDR1 MNHEY, CDR2 SMNVEV (reference sequence). The CDR3 sequence: CASRGTSGSVYEQYF. The CDR3 nucleotides read TGTGCCAGCAGGGGAACTAGCGGGAGTGTCTACGAGCAGTACTTC.

The chain employs TRBV27 and TRBJ2-7; perhaps TRBD1 as D (6 bases). Germline CDR1 is MNHEY and CDR2 is SMNVEV (reference sequence). The germline V and J ends were trimmed by 5 bases and 4 bases, with 6 bases remaining between them. CDR3 length: 11 residues. The CDR3 DNA follows: TGTGCCAGCAGTCAGGGGTACGAGCAGTACTTC. Translation gives CASSQGYEQYF.

A single count supports this clone. This sequence joins TRBV6-6 and TRBJ1-2; D possibly corresponds to TRBD1 (6 bases). In germline, CDR1 is MNHNY, CDR2 SVGAGI (reference sequence). The CDR3 runs to 16 residues. With 2 bases removed from V and 6 bases from J, the gap between germline ends came to 19 bases. The CDR3 region has the DNA TGTGCCAGCAGTTACCCTTATCTCGAACAGGGACATGGCTACACCTTC. This translates into CASSYPYLEQGHGYTF.

The chain joins TRBV5-1 to TRBJ1-1, with 12 bases aligning to TRBD1. Germline loops: CDR1 SGHRS, CDR2 YFSETQ. The CDR3 extends over 16 amino acids. V shed 4 bases, J shed 7 bases, and the junction held 11 bases outside the gene matches. The CDR3, as DNA: TGCGCCAGCAGCCTTAAGGGACAGGGGGCCGCCTTTGAAGCTTTCTTT. It yields the protein CASSLKGQGAAFEAFF.

The chain employs TRBV7-9 and TRBJ2-2; D is unclear. This CDR3 spans 14 amino acids. Germline CDR1 SEHNR, CDR2 FQNEAQ (reference sequence). V lost 5 bases and J 2 bases, leaving 9 bases between the germline ends. The CDR3 protein is CASSPSSNTGELFF. The CDR3 nucleotides read TGTGCCAGCAGCCCTAGTAGTAACACCGGGGAGCTGTTTTTT.